The 2 T cell receptor beta chains given below trace back to one sample, sequenced in a study of blood T cell repertoires in COVID-19. Some clones are missing from TCRdb's copy, which holds only in-frame ones; the method was immunoSEQ multiplex PCR. The sample consists of roughly 73,000 clones, more than 80% of them appearing once. The sequencing sample was made of peripheral blood. The receptors come from a woman in her sixties or seventies with acute or convalescent COVID-19.

This clone has just a few counts. The rearrangement uses TRBV2 and TRBJ2-3, with TRBD2 identical over 8 bases. Looked up from germline, CDR1 is SNHLY and CDR2 is FYNNEI. This CDR3 comprises 15 residues. V lost 6 bases, J lost 7 bases, and 12 bases stayed unmatched. The CDR3: CASSPTASGLNTQYF. The DNA for the CDR3 is TGTGCCAGCAGCCCTACGGCTAGCGGGTTAAATACGCAGTATTTT.

This clone is a singleton in its sample. The V and J genes are TRBV2 and TRBJ2-1; 11 bases match TRBD2. Unmatched junction bases numbered 4, after V lost 8 bases and J lost 4 bases. The CDR3 contains 14 residues. Germline CDR1 is SNHLY and CDR2 is FYNNEI. The CDR3 is CASLLAGVYNEQFF. For the CDR3, the DNA is TGTGCCAGCCTACTAGCGGGAGTATACAATGAGCAGTTCTTC. The full variable domain, with the rest looked up from reference TRBV2 and TRBJ2-1, is EPEVTQTPSHQVTQMGQEVILRCVPISNHLYFYWYRQILGQKVEFLVSFYNNEISEKSEIFDDQFSVERPDGSNFTLKIRSTKLEDSAMYFCASLLAGVYNEQFFGPGTRLTVL.